The 5 T cell receptor beta chains below come from one sample, sequenced in a study of shared clonotypes between healthy human individuals (dated by TCRdb to the early 2020s). CD8 naive samples consisted of CD45RO-negative cells that were positively selected for CCR7, yielding a CD45RA+CCR7+ population without TemRA cells. Library method: the immunoSEQ multiplex PCR assay. This is the immuneACCESS table as TCRdb keeps it, with only in-frame sequences that have V and J called. A part of the clones is gone; compared with another copy, unresolved V genes explain less than half, and the rest is unexplained. The sample contains roughly 2,000,000 clones, just under 95% of them found a single time. The ten most abundant clones make up less than 2% of the sample. Specimen: naive CD8+ T cells from PBMCs. Taken with the paper, the label for cell subset or site translates to: CD45RA+CCR7+. Source of these receptors: a man younger than 35 in good health. Some clones in this sample may be carry-over from other donors' samples.

This chain joins TRBV21-1 and TRBJ2-3; TRBD1, the D gene given by the table, was not confirmed from the DNA. TRBV21-1 is noted as a pseudogene. The CDR3 covers 16 residues. In DNA form, the CDR3 reads TGTGCCAGCAGCAAAACCAGGACAGGGGACACAGATACGCAGTATTTT. Encoded protein: CASSKTRTGDTDTQYF.

The chain joins TRBV6-1 to TRBJ1-1, with no clear D. The CDR3 has 16 amino acids. Germline assignment: CDR1 MNHNS and CDR2 SASEGT. Trimming shortened V by 0 bases and J by 6 bases, and 17 bases separated the two germline ends. In nucleotides, the CDR3 is TGTGCCAGCAGTGAAGCGACCAACCGAGTTAGATCTGAAGCTTTCTTT. Translating gives CASSEATNRVRSEAFF.

This chain links TRBV30 with TRBJ2-7; no reliable D call. The CDR3 has 12 amino acids. Germline V CDR1 and CDR2: GTSNPN, SVGIG (reference sequence). The V and J ends lost 0 bases and 3 bases respectively, with 6 bases between them. CDR3 protein: CAWSVHGYEQYF. CDR3 nucleotides: TGTGCCTGGAGTGTACATGGCTACGAGCAGTACTTC.

The rearrangement uses TRBV27 and TRBJ2-7; D possibly corresponds to TRBD2 (6 bases). V shed 2 bases and J shed 4 bases, with 18 bases lying between them. The CDR3 consists of 16 residues. Germline values: CDR1 MNHEY, CDR2 SMNVEV (reference sequence). CDR3 in amino acids: CASSLGPVAETYEQYF. The CDR3 DNA follows: TGTGCCAGCAGTTTAGGACCGGTAGCGGAGACGTACGAGCAGTACTTC.

The chain uses TRBV2 and TRBJ2-4; no clear D. Germline V gene sequence: CDR1 SNHLY, CDR2 FYNNEI. The CDR3 totals 15 residues. Between the trimmed V and J ends, which lost 6 bases and 1 base, there was a span of 13 bases. The CDR3 protein is CASSEYIGAKNIQYF. CDR3 DNA: TGTGCCAGCAGCGAATATATAGGGGCCAAAAACATTCAGTACTTC.